One and the same sample provided the 10 T cell receptor beta chains below, sequenced in a study of blood T cell repertoires in COVID-19. TCRdb keeps only in-frame clones here, not all; method: immunoSEQ multiplex PCR. The sample lists 25,000 to 35,000 clones; about nine tenths were seen once. The source material was peripheral blood. These receptors came from a human donor with active COVID-19. The donor label of this sample is uncertain.

The chain links TRBV30 to TRBJ1-2; D might be TRBD1 (5 bases). Trimming stripped 2 bases from V and 0 bases from J, with 7 bases between. This CDR3 spans 13 amino acids. In germline, CDR1 is GTSNPN, CDR2 SVGIG (reference sequence). The CDR3 nucleotides read TGTGCCTGGAGTTCACAGGCTAACTATGGCTACACCTTC. It is translated as CAWSSQANYGYTF.

This chain uses TRBV5-6 with TRBJ2-2, with 7 bases lining up with TRBD2. Per germline, CDR1 SGHDT and CDR2 YYEEEE. This CDR3 is built from 16 residues. The ends lost 4 bases at V and 0 bases at J; junction bases unmatched: 6. The CDR3 spells CASSLLAISNTGELFF. DNA of the CDR3: TGTGCCAGCAGCCTACTAGCGATTTCGAACACCGGGGAGCTGTTTTTT.

This chain joins TRBV6-2 or TRBV6-3 and TRBJ2-2; D not certain. CDR3 size: 11 residues. Between the trimmed V and J ends, which lost 6 bases and 7 bases, there was a span of 6 bases. Germline V gives CDR1 MNHEY, CDR2 SVGEGT. The CDR3 loop is CASSSGGELFF. CDR3 in DNA: TGTGCCAGCAGCTCAGGCGGGGAGCTGTTTTTT.

The chain joins TRBV5-6 to TRBJ2-1, with D perhaps matching TRBD1 (5 bases). Germline V gene lookup returns CDR1 SGHDT and CDR2 YYEEEE. This CDR3 spans 14 amino acids. V shed 1 base and J shed 3 bases, with 8 bases lying between them. CDR3 in amino acids: CASSLKGDYNEQFF. The CDR3 bases are TGTGCCAGCAGCTTGAAAGGGGACTACAATGAGCAGTTCTTC.

The V call is TRBV2, the J call TRBJ2-3; perhaps TRBD2 as D (7 bases). V was pared by 5 bases and J by 4 bases, with 16 bases between. The germline V gene has CDR1 SNHLY and CDR2 FYNNEI. The CDR3 loop spans 15 amino acids. The CDR3: CASSSPGGGADTQYF. The CDR3 DNA reads TGTGCCAGCAGTTCTCCTGGGGGGGGCGCAGATACGCAGTATTTT.

This chain's CDR3 is CASSYGQTHQPQHF. The CDR3 DNA follows: TGTGCCAGCAGTTACGGGCAGACCCATCAGCCCCAGCATTTT. The rearrangement uses TRBV6-2 or TRBV6-3 and TRBJ1-5; D not resolved. The CDR3 runs 14 residues. V was clipped by 2 bases and J by 5 bases, with 10 bases between them. CDR1 and CDR2 (germline): MNHEY, SVGEGT.

The V call is TRBV7-3, the J call TRBJ2-2, with 9 bases that match TRBD1. Trimming cost V 5 bases and J 3 bases; bases outside gene matches: 7. This CDR3 is built from 16 residues. The germline V gene encodes CDR1 SGHTA and CDR2 FQGTGA. In DNA, the CDR3 is TGTGCCAGCAGCCAAACCGGGACAGGGTACACCGGGGAGCTGTTTTTT. Translation gives CASSQTGTGYTGELFF.

V is TRBV19 and J is TRBJ2-3; a weak D match, TRBD1 (5 bases). Germline V gene lookup returns CDR1 LNHDA and CDR2 SQIVND (reference sequence). The ends were cut back, 10 bases at V and 2 bases at J, with 13 bases in the middle. CDR3 length equals 13 residues. Here the CDR3 DNA reads TGTGCCACCGGCCCGGACAACACAGATACGCAGTATTTT. Amino acid sequence: CATGPDNTDTQYF.

This rearrangement joins TRBV23-1 to TRBJ2-7; D not certain. TRBV23-1 is an ORF, with its function uncertain. The V and J ends lost 0 bases and 1 base respectively, with 4 bases between them. The CDR3 spans 13 residues. The CDR3 loop reads CASSQSVSYEQYF. The CDR3 nucleotides are TGCGCCAGCAGTCAATCCGTTTCCTACGAGCAGTACTTC.

CDR3 protein: CAWSLQTGTGGYEQYF. In nucleotides, the CDR3 is TGTGCCTGGAGTCTTCAAACCGGGACAGGGGGCTACGAGCAGTACTTC. The rearrangement joins TRBV30 to TRBJ2-7, with 11 bases that match TRBD1. The V segment lost 2 bases and the J segment 3 bases; nucleotides outside the gene matches: 9. There are 16 residues in the CDR3. The germline V gene has CDR1 GTSNPN and CDR2 SVGIG (reference sequence).